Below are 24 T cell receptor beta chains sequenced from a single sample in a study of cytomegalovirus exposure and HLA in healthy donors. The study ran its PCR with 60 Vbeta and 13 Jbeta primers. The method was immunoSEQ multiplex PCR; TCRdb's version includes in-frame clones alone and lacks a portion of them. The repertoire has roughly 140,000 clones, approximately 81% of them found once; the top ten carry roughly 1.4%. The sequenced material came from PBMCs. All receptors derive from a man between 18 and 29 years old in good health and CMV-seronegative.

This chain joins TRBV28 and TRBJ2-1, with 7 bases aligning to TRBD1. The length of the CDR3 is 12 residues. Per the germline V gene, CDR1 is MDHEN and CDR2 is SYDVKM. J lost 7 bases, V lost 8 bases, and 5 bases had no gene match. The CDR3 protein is CASGNRGNEQFF. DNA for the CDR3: TGTGCCAGCGGAAACAGGGGAAATGAGCAGTTCTTC.

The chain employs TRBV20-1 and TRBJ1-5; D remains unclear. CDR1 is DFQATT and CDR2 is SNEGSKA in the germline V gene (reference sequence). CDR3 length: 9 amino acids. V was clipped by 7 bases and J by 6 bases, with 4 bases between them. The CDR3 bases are TGCAGTGTCAGTCAGCCCCAGCATTTT. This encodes CSVSQPQHF.

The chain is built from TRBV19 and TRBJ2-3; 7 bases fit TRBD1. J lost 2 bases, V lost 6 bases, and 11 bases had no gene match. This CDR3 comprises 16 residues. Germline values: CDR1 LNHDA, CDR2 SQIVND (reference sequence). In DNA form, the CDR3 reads TGTGCCAGTAGACGGACGGGACAGTCCGACACAGATACGCAGTATTTT. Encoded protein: CASRRTGQSDTDTQYF. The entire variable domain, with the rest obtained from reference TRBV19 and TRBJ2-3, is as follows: DGGITQSPKYLFRKEGQNVTLSCEQNLNHDAMYWYRQDPGQGLRLIYYSQIVNDFQKGDIAEGYSVSREKKESFPLTVTSAQKNPTAFYLCASRRTGQSDTDTQYFGPGTRLTVL.

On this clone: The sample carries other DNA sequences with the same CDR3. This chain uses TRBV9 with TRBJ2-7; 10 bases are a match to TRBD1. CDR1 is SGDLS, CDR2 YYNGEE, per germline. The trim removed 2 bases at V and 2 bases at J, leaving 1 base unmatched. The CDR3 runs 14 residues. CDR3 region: CASSVGQGAYEQYF. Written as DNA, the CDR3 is TGTGCCAGCAGCGTCGGACAGGGGGCCTACGAGCAGTACTTC.

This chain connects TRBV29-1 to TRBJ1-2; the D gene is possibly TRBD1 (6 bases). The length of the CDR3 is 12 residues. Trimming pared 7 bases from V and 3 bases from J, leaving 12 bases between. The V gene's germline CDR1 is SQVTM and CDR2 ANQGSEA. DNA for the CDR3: TGCAGCGCTGGGGGCATAGACTATGGCTACACCTTC. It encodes CSAGGIDYGYTF.

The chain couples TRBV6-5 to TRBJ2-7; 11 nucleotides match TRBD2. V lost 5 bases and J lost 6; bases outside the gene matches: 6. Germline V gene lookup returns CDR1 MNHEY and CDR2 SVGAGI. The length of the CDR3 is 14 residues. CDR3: CASSRHGLAGEQYF. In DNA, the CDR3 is TGTGCCAGCAGTCGACACGGACTAGCGGGCGAGCAGTACTTC.

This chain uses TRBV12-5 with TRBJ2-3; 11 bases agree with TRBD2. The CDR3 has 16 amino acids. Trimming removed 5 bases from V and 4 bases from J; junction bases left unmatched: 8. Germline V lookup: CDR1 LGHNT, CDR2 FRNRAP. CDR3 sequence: CASGLILAGASDTQYF. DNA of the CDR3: TGTGCTAGTGGTCTGATACTAGCGGGAGCGTCAGATACGCAGTATTTT.

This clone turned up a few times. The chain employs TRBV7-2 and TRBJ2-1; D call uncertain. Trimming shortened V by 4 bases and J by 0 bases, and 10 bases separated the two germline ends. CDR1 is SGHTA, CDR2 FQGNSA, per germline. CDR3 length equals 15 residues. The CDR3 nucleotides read TGTGCCAGCAGCTCTCAGCGTAGCTCCTACAATGAGCAGTTCTTC. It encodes CASSSQRSSYNEQFF.

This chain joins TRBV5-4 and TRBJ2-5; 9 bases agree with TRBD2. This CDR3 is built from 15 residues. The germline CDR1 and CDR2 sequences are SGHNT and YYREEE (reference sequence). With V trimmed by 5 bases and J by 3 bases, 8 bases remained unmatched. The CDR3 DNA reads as TGTGCCAGCAGTTCCGACTCTAGCGGGAAAGAGACCCAGTACTTC. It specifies CASSSDSSGKETQYF.

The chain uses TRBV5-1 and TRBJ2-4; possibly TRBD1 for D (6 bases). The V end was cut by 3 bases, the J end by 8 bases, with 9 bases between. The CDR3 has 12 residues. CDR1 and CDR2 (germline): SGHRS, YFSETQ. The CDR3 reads CASSWAGDIQYF. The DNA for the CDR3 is TGCGCCAGCAGCTGGGCAGGGGACATTCAGTACTTC.

The CDR3 DNA reads as TGCGCCAGCAGCCAAGGGGTAGCGGGTCATAGCTCCTACGAGCAGTACTTC. It encodes CASSQGVAGHSSYEQYF. This rearrangement joins TRBV4-3 to TRBJ2-7; 7 bases line up with TRBD2. This CDR3 region has 17 residues. J lost 0 bases, V lost 1 base, and 9 bases had no gene match. In germline, CDR1 is LGHNA, CDR2 YSLEER.

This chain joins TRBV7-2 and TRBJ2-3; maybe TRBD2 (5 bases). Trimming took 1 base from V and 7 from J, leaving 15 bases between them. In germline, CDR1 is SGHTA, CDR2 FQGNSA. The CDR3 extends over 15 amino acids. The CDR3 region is CASSLVGGLFYTQYF. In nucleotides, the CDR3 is TGTGCCAGCAGCTTAGTGGGCGGGCTCTTTTATACGCAGTATTTT.

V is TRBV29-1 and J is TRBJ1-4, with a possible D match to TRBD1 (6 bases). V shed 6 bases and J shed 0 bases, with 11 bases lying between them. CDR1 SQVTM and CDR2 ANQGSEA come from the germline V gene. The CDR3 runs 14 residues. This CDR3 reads CSVLDSATNEKLFF. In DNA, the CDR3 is TGCAGCGTCCTGGACAGCGCAACTAATGAAAAACTGTTTTTT.

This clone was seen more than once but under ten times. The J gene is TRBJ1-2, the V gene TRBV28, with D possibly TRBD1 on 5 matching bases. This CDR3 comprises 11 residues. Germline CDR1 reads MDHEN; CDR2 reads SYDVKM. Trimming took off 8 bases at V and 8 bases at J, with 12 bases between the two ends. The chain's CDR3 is CASAQGRGYTF. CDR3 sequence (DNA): TGTGCCAGCGCCCAGGGTCGGGGCTACACCTTC.

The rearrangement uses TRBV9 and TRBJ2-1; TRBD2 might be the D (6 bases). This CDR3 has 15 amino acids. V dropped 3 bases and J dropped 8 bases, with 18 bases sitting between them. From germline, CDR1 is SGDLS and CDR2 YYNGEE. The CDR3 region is CASSAGTSKGDEQFF. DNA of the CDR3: TGTGCCAGCAGCGCGGGGACTTCTAAAGGGGATGAGCAGTTCTTC.

Here the CDR3 DNA reads TGTGCCAGCAGCAAAGGGAAGGGGCAGACAGCCCCCTACGAGCAGTACTTC. This translates into CASSKGKGQTAPYEQYF. This rearrangement joins TRBV21-1 to TRBJ2-7; no DNA check was done on the table's D call, TRBD1. TRBV21-1 is termed a pseudogene. The CDR3 is made up of 17 amino acids.

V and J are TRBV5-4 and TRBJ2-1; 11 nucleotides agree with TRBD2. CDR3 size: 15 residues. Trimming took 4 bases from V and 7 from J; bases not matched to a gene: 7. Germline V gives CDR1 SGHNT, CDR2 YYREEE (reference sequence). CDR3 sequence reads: CASSGQLAGVNEQFF. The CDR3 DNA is TGTGCCAGCAGCGGCCAACTAGCGGGAGTAAATGAGCAGTTCTTC.

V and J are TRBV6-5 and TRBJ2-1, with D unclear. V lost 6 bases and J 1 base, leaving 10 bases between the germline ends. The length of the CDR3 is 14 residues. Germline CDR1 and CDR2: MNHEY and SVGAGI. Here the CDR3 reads CASSPYGSYNEQFF. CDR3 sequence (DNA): TGTGCCAGCAGCCCCTACGGTTCCTACAATGAGCAGTTCTTC.

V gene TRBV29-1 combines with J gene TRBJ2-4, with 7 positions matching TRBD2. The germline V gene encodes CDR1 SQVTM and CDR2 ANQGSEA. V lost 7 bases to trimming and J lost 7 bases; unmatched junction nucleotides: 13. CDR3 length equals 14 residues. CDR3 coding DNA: TGCAGCGGTGGGGGGGACCTTAACGGGAACATTCAGTACTTC. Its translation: CSGGGDLNGNIQYF. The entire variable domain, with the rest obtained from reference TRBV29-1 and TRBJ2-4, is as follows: SAVISQKPSRDICQRGTSLTIQCQVDSQVTMMFWYRQQPGQSLTLIATANQGSEATYESGFVIDKFPISRPNLTFSTLTVSNMSPEDSSIYLCSGGGDLNGNIQYFGAGTRLSVL.

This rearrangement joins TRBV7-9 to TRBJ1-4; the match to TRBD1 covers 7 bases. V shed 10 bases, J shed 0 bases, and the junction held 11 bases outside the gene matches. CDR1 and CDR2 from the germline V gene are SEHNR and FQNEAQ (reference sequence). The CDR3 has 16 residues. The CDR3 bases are TGTGCCACCCCGGAACAGGGGAAACCAACTAATGAAAAACTGTTTTTT. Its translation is CATPEQGKPTNEKLFF. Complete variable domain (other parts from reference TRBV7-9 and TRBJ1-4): DTGVSQNPRHKITKRGQNVTFRCDPISEHNRLYWYRQTLGQGPEFLTYFQNEAQLEKSRLLSDRFSAERPKGSFSTLEIQRTEQGDSAMYLCATPEQGKPTNEKLFFGSGTQLSVL.

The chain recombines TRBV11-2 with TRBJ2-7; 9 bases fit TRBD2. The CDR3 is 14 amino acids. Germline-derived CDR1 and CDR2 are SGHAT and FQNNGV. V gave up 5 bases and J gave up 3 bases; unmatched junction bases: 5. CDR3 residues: CASSRLAGDYEQYF. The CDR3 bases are TGTGCCAGCAGCCGTTTAGCGGGAGACTACGAGCAGTACTTC.

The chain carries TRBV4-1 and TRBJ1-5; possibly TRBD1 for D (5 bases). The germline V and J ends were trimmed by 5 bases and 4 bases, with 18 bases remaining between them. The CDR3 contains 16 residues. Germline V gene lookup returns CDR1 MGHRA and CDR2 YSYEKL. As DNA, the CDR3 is TGCGCCAGCAGCATGCGACCGGAGGGGTTTAATCAGCCCCAGCATTTT. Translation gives CASSMRPEGFNQPQHF.

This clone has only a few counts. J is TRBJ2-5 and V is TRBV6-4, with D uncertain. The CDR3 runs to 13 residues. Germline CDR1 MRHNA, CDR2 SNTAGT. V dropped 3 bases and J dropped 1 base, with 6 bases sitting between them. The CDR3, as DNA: TGTGCCAGCAGTGAAAGCCCCCAAGAGACCCAGTACTTC. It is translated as CASSESPQETQYF.

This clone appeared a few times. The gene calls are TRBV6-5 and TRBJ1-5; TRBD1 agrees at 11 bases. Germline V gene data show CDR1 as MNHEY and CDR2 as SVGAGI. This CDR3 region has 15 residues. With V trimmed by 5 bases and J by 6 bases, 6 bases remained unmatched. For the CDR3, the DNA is TGTGCCAGCAGTCCTCGGACAGGGGGCAGTCAGCCCCAGCATTTT. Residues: CASSPRTGGSQPQHF.